A selection of T cell receptor beta chains follows, all from one sample in a study of shared clonotypes between healthy human individuals. The repertoire was sequenced with immunoSEQ multiplex PCR; TCRdb's copy has only in-frame clones and lacks some. The sample has millions of clones, around 93% seen once. Sequencing was done on a sample of naive CD8+ T cells from PBMCs. These receptors all stem from a man in his late teens or twenties in good health. Some clones in this sample may be carry-over from other donors' samples. Each CDR3 is given with its conserved first and last residue. A D gene is named only where the DNA matches it firmly. Rows give clone size only sometimes, using once, few, many, or a class for an expanded clone.

j_call clone_size v_call d_call cdr3_nt cdr3_aa
TRBJ1-1 - TRBV30 - TGTGCCCATAGTTATCTAAACACTGAAGCTTTCTTT CAHSYLNTEAFF
TRBJ2-3 - TRBV5-6 - TGTGCCAGCAGTCTGGGGACCACAGATACGCAGTATTTT CASSLGTTDTQYF
TRBJ2-1 - TRBV5-1 - TGCGCCAGCAGCCCGGCCCGGGACATCGGGAATGAGCAGTTCTTC CASSPARDIGNEQFF
TRBJ1-2 - TRBV5-4 TRBD1 TGTGCCAGCAACTTTTGGACAGGCAATAGCTATGGCTACACCTTC CASNFWTGNSYGYTF
TRBJ2-5 - TRBV27 - TGTGCCAGCAGTCCACTCAGGGGAGGGGAGACCCAGTACTTC CASSPLRGGETQYF
TRBJ2-7 - TRBV7-9 - TGTGCCAGCAGCTTAGGGTTGGACTACGAGCAGTACTTC CASSLGLDYEQYF
TRBJ1-2 - TRBV5-1 - TGCGCCAGCAGCTTGTCTGGGTTATCGGTTGCGTATGGCTACACCTTC CASSLSGLSVAYGYTF
TRBJ1-1 few TRBV2 TRBD1 TGTGCCAGCAGTGAAGACGAGGGGGCCAGCACTGAAGCTTTCTTT CASSEDEGASTEAFF
TRBJ2-7 - TRBV10-2 - TGCGCCAGCAGTGATGTGGGAGTGGCGGACGAGCAGTACTTC CASSDVGVADEQYF
TRBJ2-2 - TRBV10-3 TRBD2 TGTGCCGTTGCTAGCGGTTTGGCGGGCACCGGGGAGCTGTTTTTT CAVASGLAGTGELFF
TRBJ2-3 - TRBV9 - TGTGCCAGCAGCGTAGTTGGGGGGCAGGATACGCAGTATTTT CASSVVGGQDTQYF
TRBJ2-7 - TRBV4-1 TRBD2 TGCGCCAGCAGCCAAGAAAAGCGGGAGAATTACGAGCAGTACTTC CASSQEKRENYEQYF
TRBJ2-7 few TRBV19 - TGTGCCAGTAGTCTCCGGGCATCCTACGAGCAGTACTTC CASSLRASYEQYF
TRBJ1-3 - TRBV7-8 TRBD1 TGTGCCAGCAGTCAGGGACTGACAGGGCCTGGAAACACCATATATTTT CASSQGLTGPGNTIYF
TRBJ1-4 - TRBV21-1 - TGTGCCAGCAGCACGTACAGAACTAATGAAAAACTGTTTTTT CASSTYRTNEKLFF
TRBJ1-5 - TRBV27 - TGTGCCAGCAGTATGGACCGCTCGGGTAATCAGCCCCAGCATTTT CASSMDRSGNQPQHF
TRBJ2-1 once TRBV10-3 - TGTGCCATCAGTGACGCCAGCGGGTATGAGCAGTTCTTC CAISDASGYEQFF
TRBJ1-1 - TRBV19 - TGTGCCAGTACCCTTGGAGGGTTCGACACTGAAGCTTTCTTT CASTLGGFDTEAFF
TRBJ2-1 - TRBV30 - TGTGCCTGGAGCCTCGGGGGATCCAATGAGCAGTTCTTC CAWSLGGSNEQFF
TRBJ1-5 - TRBV28 - TGTGCCAGCAGTTTATCCCTAGAGGTTGGGCCCCAGCATTTT CASSLSLEVGPQHF
TRBJ1-3 once TRBV27 - TGTGCCAGCAGTTTATCCGGTATCTCTGGAAACACCATATATTTT CASSLSGISGNTIYF
TRBJ2-7 - TRBV27 - TGTGCCAGCAGTTTGGGGTCGAAGTACGAGCAGTACTTC CASSLGSKYEQYF